The subject of this entry is one TCR beta chain. The data originate from a study of graft-versus-host responses after intestinal transplantation. Looked up from germline, CDR1 is SGHDN and CDR2 is FVKESK. The V gene end was trimmed by 4 bases and the J gene end by 4 bases; junction bases not matched to a gene: 10. The CDR3 length is 18 residues. Here immunoSEQ multiplex PCR was the method, and the copy in TCRdb shows in-frame clones only, minus some. The sample records over 20,000 clones, roughly 92% being singletons. The receptor was isolated from a human patient who received an intestinal transplant, so some T cells may come from the graft donor. The sequencing used PBMCs, collected around 37 weeks after intestinal transplant. The chain combines TRBV14 with TRBJ2-6, with 10 bases matching TRBD2. The CDR3 sequence: CASSPPRLAGSGANVLTF. The DNA for the CDR3 is TGTGCCAGCAGCCCCCCGAGACTAGCGGGTTCCGGGGCCAACGTCCTGACTTTC. The full variable domain, in which reference TRBV14 and TRBJ2-6 provide the parts outside the CDR3, is EAGVTQFPSHSVIEKGQTVTLRCDPISGHDNLYWYRRVMGKEIKFLLHFVKESKQDESGMPNNRFLAERTGGTYSTLKVQPAELEDSGVYFCASSPPRLAGSGANVLTFGAGSRLTVL.